Following are 27 T cell receptor beta chains from one sample sequenced in a study of CD8 T cells in Susac syndrome. RNA amounts of 0.5 to 1 ug underwent reverse transcription with random hexamers. TCRdb redid the calling of the immunoSEQ multiplex PCR reads with MiXCR, one entry per CDR3 protein. The table shows about 110,000 distinct CDR3 sequences, with 94% occurring only once. The sample was CD8+ T cells from PBMCs. The receptors come from a human donor with Susac syndrome.

This chain links TRBV29-1 with TRBJ1-1, with D hard to call. Between the trimmed V and J ends, which lost 6 bases and 5 bases, there was a span of 10 bases. The CDR3 is 11 amino acids. Germline V gene sequence: CDR1 SQVTM, CDR2 ANQGSEA. The CDR3 sequence: CSVPTGTEAFF. In DNA form, the CDR3 reads TGCAGCGTCCCGACGGGGACTGAAGCTTTCTTT.

This chain joins TRBV29-1 and TRBJ2-3, with TRBD2 as a possible D gene (5 bases). The V end was cut by 7 bases, the J end by 2 bases, with 13 bases between. This CDR3 has 13 residues. Germline CDR1 SQVTM, CDR2 ANQGSEA. The CDR3 region has the DNA TGCAGCGGGGCGGGCGGGTCCACAGATACGCAGTATTTT. Translating it yields CSGAGGSTDTQYF.

This chain uses TRBV25-1 with TRBJ1-4; TRBD1 aligns across 10 bases. V shed 7 bases and J 6 bases; nucleotides not matched to a gene: 2. CDR1 and CDR2 from the germline V gene are MGHDK and SYGVNS. There are 13 residues in the CDR3. CDR3 in DNA: TGTGCCAGCACCGGGACAGGGGATGAAAAACTGTTTTTT. Translated, it gives CASTGTGDEKLFF.

The chain uses TRBV13 and TRBJ2-1, with 8 bases matching TRBD2. The germline V gene has CDR1 PRHDT and CDR2 FYEKMQ (reference sequence). With V trimmed by 5 bases and J by 14 bases, 5 bases remained unmatched. There are 11 residues in the CDR3. The CDR3 reads CASSGPGGEFF. CDR3 nucleotide sequence: TGTGCCAGCAGCGGACCCGGGGGGGAGTTCTTC.

This clonotype is a singleton in its sample. V and J are TRBV7-2 and TRBJ2-1, with D perhaps TRBD1 or TRBD2 (5 bases each). The V end was cut by 4 bases, the J end by 8 bases, with 15 bases between. Germline V lookup: CDR1 SGHTA, CDR2 FQGNSA. The CDR3 has 14 residues. CDR3 amino acids: CASSWDPLRDEQFF. The CDR3 DNA reads TGTGCCAGCAGCTGGGACCCCCTGCGGGATGAGCAGTTCTTC.

This chain uses TRBV4-3 with TRBJ1-1; D not certain. The CDR3 has 11 residues. Per the germline V gene, CDR1 is LGHNA and CDR2 is YSLEER. Trimming removed 2 bases at V and 7 bases at J, with 5 bases between. CDR3 coding DNA: TGCGCCAGCAGCCAAAATAGTGAAGCTTTCTTT. Translated, it gives CASSQNSEAFF.

J is TRBJ1-1 and V is TRBV29-1; D is perhaps TRBD1 (5 bases). Germline assignment: CDR1 SQVTM and CDR2 ANQGSEA. V lost 6 bases, J lost 2 bases, and 16 bases lay in between. The CDR3 loop spans 14 amino acids. The CDR3 loop reads CSVDAGSGNTEAFF. CDR3 bases: TGCAGCGTGGATGCAGGGTCCGGAAACACTGAAGCTTTCTTT.

V usage is TRBV12-3 or TRBV12-4 and J usage is TRBJ2-1, with 7 bases matching TRBD1. This CDR3 is built from 14 residues. With 7 bases clipped from V and 5 bases from J, the junction kept 8 bases outside the gene matches. The CDR3 DNA sequence: TGTGCCAGCAATACCGACAGGGCCCACAATGAGCAGTTCTTC. Protein sequence: CASNTDRAHNEQFF.

This rearrangement joins TRBV7-8 to TRBJ2-5; 14 nucleotides line up with TRBD2. The junction had 2 bases not matched to a gene; V was cut back by 4 bases and J by 4 bases. The CDR3 totals 15 residues. The germline CDR1 and CDR2 sequences are SGHVS and FQNEAQ. CDR3: CASSSTSGGAETQYF. The CDR3 nucleotides are TGTGCCAGCAGCTCGACTAGCGGGGGGGCAGAGACCCAGTACTTC.

The chain carries TRBV7-9 and TRBJ2-5, with D possibly matching TRBD1 (5 bases). V shed 5 bases and J shed 2 bases, with 9 bases lying between them. This CDR3 contains 13 residues. CDR1 and CDR2 (germline): SEHNR, FQNEAQ (reference sequence). The CDR3 DNA follows: TGTGCCAGCAGCCCGACAGAACAAGAGACCCAGTACTTC. Residues: CASSPTEQETQYF. The whole variable domain, filled in from reference TRBV7-9 and TRBJ2-5, reads DTGVSQNPRHKITKRGQNVTFRCDPISEHNRLYWYRQTLGQGPEFLTYFQNEAQLEKSRLLSDRFSAERPKGSFSTLEIQRTEQGDSAMYLCASSPTEQETQYFGPGTRLLVL.

V is TRBV7-6 and J is TRBJ2-7, with D perhaps given as TRBD1 or TRBD2 (5 bases each). V gave up 6 bases and J gave up 0 bases, with 18 bases separating them. Germline V lookup: CDR1 SGHVS, CDR2 FNYEAQ. CDR3 length equals 16 residues. As DNA, the CDR3 is TGTGCCAGCAGTCCCGGTGTTGAGGGACCCTCCTACGAGCAGTACTTC. Residues: CASSPGVEGPSYEQYF.

The V and J genes are TRBV4-1 and TRBJ2-1, with D possibly called TRBD1 or TRBD2 (5 bases each). Per germline, CDR1 MGHRA and CDR2 YSYEKL. The V and J ends lost 2 bases and 9 bases respectively, with 11 bases between them. This CDR3 is built from 13 residues. The CDR3 protein is CASSQPLGGEQFF. The CDR3, as DNA: TGCGCCAGCAGCCAACCCCTTGGGGGTGAGCAGTTCTTC.

This sequence joins TRBV3-1 and TRBJ2-1; 8 bases agree with TRBD2. In germline, CDR1 is LGHDT, CDR2 YNNKEL (reference sequence). V dropped 6 bases and J dropped 0; count of bases not matched to a gene: 7. This CDR3 comprises 16 residues. Written as DNA, the CDR3 is TGTGCCAGCAGTCGAACTAGCGGAAGCTCCTACAATGAGCAGTTCTTC. Its translation: CASSRTSGSSYNEQFF.

This clonotype was counted once. The chain couples TRBV9 to TRBJ1-4; no clear D gene. Trimming shortened V by 3 bases and J by 5 bases, and 11 bases separated the two germline ends. Germline V lookup: CDR1 SGDLS, CDR2 YYNGEE. This CDR3 comprises 14 residues. The CDR3 nucleotides are TGTGCCAGCAGCGGGGAGGTGGGGAATGAAAAACTGTTTTTT. This translates into CASSGEVGNEKLFF.

This chain connects TRBV20-1 to TRBJ2-7, with D possibly being TRBD1 (5 bases). The CDR3 runs 13 residues. Trimming took off 4 bases at V and 2 bases at J, with 12 bases between the two ends. Looked up from germline, CDR1 is DFQATT and CDR2 is SNEGSKA (reference sequence). The DNA for the CDR3 is TGCAGTGCTACCTCGGACAAAGCCTACGAGCAGTACTTC. Amino acids: CSATSDKAYEQYF.

The chain is built from TRBV27 and TRBJ2-5; TRBD1 or TRBD2 may be the D gene (5 bases each). Per the germline V gene, CDR1 is MNHEY and CDR2 is SMNVEV (reference sequence). Trimming took off 10 bases at V and 7 bases at J, with 13 bases between the two ends. The CDR3 spans 11 residues. CDR3 nucleotide sequence: TGTGCCACCGGGGTCCAGGGGACCCAGTACTTC. Translation gives CATGVQGTQYF.

This rearrangement joins TRBV5-1 to TRBJ2-1; unclear D gene. V was cut by 7 bases and J by 0 bases, with 5 bases left in between. Germline V lookup: CDR1 SGHRS, CDR2 YFSETQ. The CDR3 extends over 12 amino acids. The CDR3 sequence is CASGSSYNEQFF. In nucleotides, the CDR3 is TGCGCCAGCGGAAGCTCCTACAATGAGCAGTTCTTC.

The chain joins TRBV6-5 to TRBJ1-1; D is perhaps TRBD1 (5 bases). CDR3 length equals 13 residues. Trimming stripped 6 bases from V and 1 base from J, with 9 bases between. Germline lookup yields CDR1 MNHEY and CDR2 SVGAGI. The CDR3 region is CASRPRGNTEAFF. The CDR3 coding sequence is TGTGCCAGCAGACCTAGGGGGAACACTGAAGCTTTCTTT.

The rearrangement uses TRBV6-4 and TRBJ2-1; D remains ambiguous. V was shortened by 4 bases and J by 4 bases, with 8 bases between the two germline ends. The length of the CDR3 is 13 residues. Per the germline V gene, CDR1 is MRHNA and CDR2 is SNTAGT. DNA for the CDR3: TGTGCCAGCAGTGCCGGACGGTACAATGAGCAGTTCTTC. Amino acids: CASSAGRYNEQFF.

This clonotype was seen just once. The rearrangement joins TRBV20-1 to TRBJ2-4; no reliable D call. The CDR3 runs to 12 residues. V gave up 0 bases and J gave up 6 bases, with 6 bases separating them. Germline V gives CDR1 DFQATT, CDR2 SNEGSKA (reference sequence). The CDR3 DNA sequence: TGCAGTGCTAGAGATCCCGGAAACATTCAGTACTTC. This translates into CSARDPGNIQYF.

This chain links TRBV2 with TRBJ1-2; no definite D call. This CDR3 region has 11 residues. Germline-derived CDR1 and CDR2 are SNHLY and FYNNEI. Trimming stripped 6 bases from V and 1 base from J, with 3 bases between. In DNA, the CDR3 is TGTGCCAGCAGCGATAACTATGGCTACACCTTC. This encodes CASSDNYGYTF.

The rearrangement uses TRBV9 and TRBJ1-2; D is ambiguous. V shed 3 bases and J shed 3 bases, with 21 bases lying between them. Germline values: CDR1 SGDLS, CDR2 YYNGEE. The CDR3 totals 17 residues. In DNA, the CDR3 is TGTGCCAGCAGCGGACAACCGGGTCCGAAGCTCGACTATGGCTACACCTTC. It translates to CASSGQPGPKLDYGYTF.

This chain uses TRBV6-2 or TRBV6-3 with TRBJ2-6; D is ambiguous. CDR3 size: 12 residues. V lost 8 bases and J 3 bases, leaving 5 bases between the germline ends. In germline, CDR1 is MNHEY, CDR2 SVGEGT. This chain's CDR3 is CASLHGANVLTF. Here the CDR3 DNA reads TGTGCCAGCCTACATGGGGCCAACGTCCTGACTTTC.

The CDR3 DNA reads TGTGCCACCAGCAGAGAAAGCCAGGGCAATGAGCAGTTCTTC. Protein product: CATSRESQGNEQFF. The gene calls are TRBV15 and TRBJ2-1; weak D call: TRBD1 (5 bases). With 0 bases removed from V and 6 bases from J, the gap between germline ends came to 9 bases. Germline CDR1 is LNHNV and CDR2 is YYDKDF (reference sequence). The CDR3 is 14 residues long.

The CDR3 DNA reads as TGCAGTGGGACTAAGGGGGGAGAGCAGTTCTTC. Its translation is CSGTKGGEQFF. The chain is built from TRBV20-1 and TRBJ2-1; D may correspond to TRBD1 or TRBD2 (6 bases each). Germline CDR1 and CDR2: DFQATT and SNEGSKA (reference sequence). The CDR3 is 11 residues long. V lost 7 bases to trimming and J lost 10 bases, with 14 bases between them.

The rearrangement joins TRBV29-1 to TRBJ2-1; the D is unclear. CDR3 length equals 14 residues. The V gene's germline CDR1 is SQVTM and CDR2 ANQGSEA. Trimming removed 3 bases at V and 2 bases at J, with 11 bases between. CDR3 sequence reads: CSVDSVHAYNEQFF. DNA for the CDR3: TGCAGCGTTGACTCGGTCCATGCCTACAATGAGCAGTTCTTC.

This chain joins TRBV5-1 and TRBJ2-7, with D possibly TRBD1 on 6 matching bases. The CDR3 has 13 residues. V gave up 2 bases and J gave up 5 bases, with 11 bases separating them. The V gene's germline CDR1 is SGHRS and CDR2 YFSETQ. Written as DNA, the CDR3 is TGCGCCAGCAGCTTTGGACAGCAGGACGAGCAGTACTTC. As protein: CASSFGQQDEQYF. Based on the CDR3 plus reference TRBV5-1 and TRBJ2-7, the full variable domain is KAGVTQTPRYLIKTRGQQVTLSCSPISGHRSVSWYQQTPGQGLQFLFEYFSETQRNKGNFPGRFSGRQFSNSRSEMNVSTLELGDSALYLCASSFGQQDEQYFGPGTRLTVT.